The entry below gives a single T cell receptor beta chain sequence along with its context. Its antigen is currently unknown. The entry originates in a study of monozygotic twins with inflammatory bowel disease. Study-wide results and caveats: The sharing of clonotypes with others was lower in IBD patients than in healthy twins, especially with disease activity. Those with IBD had lower TCRbeta diversity (inverse Simpson) than their healthy co-twins did.

Germline loops: CDR1 MNHEY, CDR2 SVGEGT. This CDR3 has 15 residues. TCRdb re-called the 5' RACE reads and gives one entry per CDR3 protein, without DNA. The sample holds about 450,000 distinct CDR3 sequences. The V and J genes are TRBV6-2 or TRBV6-3 and TRBJ2-2; checking the TCRdb D call of TRBD1 is not possible without DNA. The sample taken for sequencing was blood. This clonotype originated in a human donor with ulcerative colitis or Crohn's disease, or a healthy co-twin of an affected twin (not recorded which). CDR3 in amino acids: CASSYPPTSAGELFF.